The clone carrying this TCR beta chain was seen a handful of times. The target antigen is unknown. The germline V gene has CDR1 MNHNS and CDR2 SASEGT. CDR3 length equals 12 residues. Trimming stripped 2 bases from V and 8 bases from J, with 6 bases between. The analysis combined second doses at about 4 or about 12 weeks. This entry belongs to a study of T cell responses to AZD1222 COVID-19 vaccine. Overall study findings and caveats: Every sample of the repertoires postdated the peak T cell response. Elevations in Spike-specific TCR breadth and depth followed administration of two AZD1222 doses.

Repertoires were generated with immunoSEQ multiplex PCR, while TCRdb's copy carries only in-frame clones and drops some. Of 95,000 to 150,000 clones in the sample, 85% to 95% are singletons; the top ten hold 5%. The specimen was peripheral blood, collected 28 days after the second AZD1222 dose. This TCR was recovered from an adult who received the AZD1222 COVID-19 vaccine. The chain joins TRBV6-1 to TRBJ1-4; no reliable D call. CDR3 nucleotides: TGTGCCAGCAGTGAACTTCGGGAAAAACTGTTTTTT. This gives the protein CASSELREKLFF.